This TCR beta chain emerged from a study of blood T cell repertoires in COVID-19. Overall study: The analysed material was cDNA or gDNA that came from T cells, B-cell-depleted T cells, or PBMCs.

As processed by the authors: Reference gene primer amplification gave nucleated cell count estimates. Only in-frame clones appear in the TCRdb table, and some are missing; sequencing was by immunoSEQ multiplex PCR. V, J and clone size are those of that table, while D and trimming were read from the DNA. The sample carries 60,000 to 85,000 clones, 70% to 90% recorded once. Germline V gives CDR1 SGHNT, CDR2 YENEEA. The CDR3 has 13 amino acids. Trimming removed 2 bases at V and 0 bases at J, with 2 bases between. The receptor was isolated from a woman aged 45-60 years with COVID-19, enrolled during active disease. The chain employs TRBV11-3 and TRBJ2-4, with no clear D. The sequenced material came from peripheral blood. CDR3 in amino acids: CASSLLAKNIQYF. For the CDR3, the DNA is TGTGCCAGCAGCTTACTAGCCAAAAACATTCAGTACTTC.